The T cell receptor beta chain described here comes from a study of T cells after yellow fever vaccination. Each CDR3 protein gets one entry after TCRdb re-called the 5' RACE reads with MiXCR. The sample has approximately 93,000 distinct CDR3 sequences, about 6% seen once. Trimming cost V 3 bases and J 3 bases; bases outside gene matches: 10. CDR3 size: 16 residues. The sample consisted of CD8+ T cells sorted from PBMCs, taken 10 days after the yellow fever booster vaccination. The receptor comes from a man between 18 and 35 years old who received the YFV17D yellow fever vaccine. The V call is TRBV12-3 or TRBV12-4, the J call TRBJ2-7; 8 positions agree with TRBD1. Here the CDR3 reads CASSFFGRGQLYEQYF. The CDR3 nucleotides are TGTGCCAGCAGTTTCTTCGGCAGGGGGCAACTCTACGAGCAGTACTTC.